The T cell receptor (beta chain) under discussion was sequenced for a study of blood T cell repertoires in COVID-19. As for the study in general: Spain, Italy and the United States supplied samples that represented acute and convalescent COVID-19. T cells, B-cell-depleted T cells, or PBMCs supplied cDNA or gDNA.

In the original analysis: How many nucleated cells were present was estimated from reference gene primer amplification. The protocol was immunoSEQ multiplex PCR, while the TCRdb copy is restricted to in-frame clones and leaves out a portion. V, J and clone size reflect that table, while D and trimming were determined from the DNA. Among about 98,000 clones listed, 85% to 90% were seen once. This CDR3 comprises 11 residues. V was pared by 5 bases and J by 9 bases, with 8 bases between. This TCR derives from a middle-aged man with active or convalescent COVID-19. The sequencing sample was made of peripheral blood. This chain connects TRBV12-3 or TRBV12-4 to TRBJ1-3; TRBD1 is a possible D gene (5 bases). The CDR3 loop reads CASSRQGTIYF. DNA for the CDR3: TGTGCCAGCAGTCGGCAGGGCACCATATATTTT.